This TCR beta chain comes out of a study of technical replicates of blood from several donors (dated 2017 in TCRdb). In the case of this clone: No antigen is known for it. No base quality information exists; no much larger clone differs at one position.

V is trimmed back by 5 bases and J by 2 bases, and the junction contains 7 bases that no gene match accounts for. Its CDR3 holds 15 amino acids, cysteine through phenylalanine. The DNA shown is the 45-base CDR3, in frame from base 1. From the germline V gene, CDR1 is SGHTA and CDR2 is FQGNSA. The protocol used for the library was the immunoSEQ multiplex PCR assay. TCRdb retrieved this table from immuneACCESS and kept in-frame rearrangements only. Not all clones are present; in checked studies, unresolved V genes account for under half, and no reason is known for the remainder. For this sample the table gives more than 55,000 clones, of which roughly 92% were detected only once. Of the sample, over 4% falls within the top ten clones.

The chain is assembled from TRBV7-2 and TRBJ2-5; 8 bases in the junction line up with TRBD2. The sample was PBMCs. This receptor was identified in a human donor in good health. Some clones in this sample may be carry-over from other donors' samples. Here is the DNA: TGTGCCAGCAGCCTACGGGGGGGCCGGCAAGAGACCCAGTACTTC. This gives the protein CASSLRGGRQETQYF.